The clone carrying this T cell receptor (beta chain) was detected once. Antigen specificity is unknown. Per germline, CDR1 MNHEY and CDR2 SVGAGI. The V and J ends lost 2 bases and 0 bases respectively, with 5 bases between them. This CDR3 is built from 15 residues. The sample comes from a study of PD-1 blockade in classical Hodgkin lymphoma. Study conclusions and caveats: CD8+ TCR diversity did not rise significantly by C4D1, unlike CD4+.

Assay used: immunoSEQ multiplex PCR; TCRdb lists only in-frame clones, some missing. The table shows 45,000 to 55,000 clones, with roughly 80% occurring only once. Time point denoted: cycle 4 day 1 (C4D1), after 6 weeks of nivolumab. All trial patients relapsed after autologous stem cell transplantation. V and J are TRBV6-5 and TRBJ2-6; D unclear. This clonotype was obtained from a human donor with classical Hodgkin lymphoma. The sample here was peripheral blood mononuclear cells (PBMCs), taken before the fourth cycle of nivolumab. The CDR3 is CASSYDFSGANVLTF. CDR3 sequence (DNA): TGTGCCAGCAGTTACGACTTCTCTGGGGCCAACGTCCTGACTTTC.